This T cell receptor (beta chain) was sequenced in a study of T cells after yellow fever vaccination. Study-wide results and limits: Subsequent booster samples again held most clones from primary vaccination (roughly 95% CD4, 85% to 90% CD8). Abundant clonotypes from the bulk population could get into FACS-sorted repertoires as contaminants.

A 5'RACE template-switching step, the method used to make TCR cDNA, added a universal primer site and UMIs. TCRdb itself ran the 5' RACE reads through MiXCR, one entry per CDR3 protein. The sample carries just over 250,000 distinct CDR3 sequences, 5.2% recorded once. For this clonotype: Its specificity is not known.

This CDR3 is 14 amino acids long. Trimming cost V 6 bases and J 1 base, with 12 bases left between them. Per germline, CDR1 MNHEY and CDR2 SVGAGI. The input for sequencing was CD4+ T cells sorted from PBMCs, taken on the day of the yellow fever booster vaccination. V is TRBV6-5 and J is TRBJ2-5; D perhaps matches TRBD2 (5 bases). The sequence was obtained from a young man who received the YFV17D yellow fever vaccine. The CDR3 protein is CASSQRGFQETQYF. The CDR3, as DNA: TGTGCCAGCAGCCAGAGAGGGTTCCAAGAGACCCAGTACTTC.